These T cell receptor beta chains were read from a single sample in a study of cytomegalovirus exposure and HLA in healthy donors. TCRdb keeps only in-frame clones here, not all; method: immunoSEQ multiplex PCR. The sample yields roughly 140,000 clones, 78% seen once. Sequencing input: PBMCs. These receptors were taken from a male donor in good health and CMV-seronegative. Each CDR3 is given with its conserved first and last residue. The order of the fields is clone size, D gene, V gene, J gene, CDR3 DNA, CDR3 protein. D genes are given only for firm matches. Clone size is given for some rows only: seen once, a few or many times, or a class if the clone is expanded.

clone_size: .; d_call: TRBD1; v_call: TRBV7-2; j_call: TRBJ1-2; cdr3_nt: TGTGCCAGCAGCTTAGCCCAGGGGGCGGCTGGCTACACCTTC; cdr3_aa: CASSLAQGAAGYTF
clone_size: .; d_call: .; v_call: TRBV5-8; j_call: TRBJ1-1; cdr3_nt: TGTGCCAGCAGCCCCCTCCCCAAACTCATGAACACTGAAGCTTTCTTT; cdr3_aa: CASSPLPKLMNTEAFF
clone_size: .; d_call: .; v_call: TRBV9; j_call: TRBJ2-3; cdr3_nt: TGTGCCAGCCGCGCCTGGGACACCGGGACCACTAGGCATACGCAGTATTTT; cdr3_aa: CASRAWDTGTTRHTQYF
clone_size: .; d_call: .; v_call: TRBV15; j_call: TRBJ2-5; cdr3_nt: TGTGCCACCAGCAGCGCTGAGATAGAGACCCAGTACTTC; cdr3_aa: CATSSAEIETQYF
clone_size: .; d_call: .; v_call: TRBV6-5; j_call: TRBJ2-1; cdr3_nt: TGTGCCAGCAGTTACTCGAGTGATTACAATGAGCAGTTCTTC; cdr3_aa: CASSYSSDYNEQFF
clone_size: .; d_call: TRBD1; v_call: TRBV6-6; j_call: TRBJ1-2; cdr3_nt: TGTGCCAGCAGGAGGGACAGGTTTTTCTATGGCTACACCTTC; cdr3_aa: CASRRDRFFYGYTF
clone_size: .; d_call: TRBD2; v_call: TRBV5-6; j_call: TRBJ2-7; cdr3_nt: TGTGCCAGCAGCTTTCCTAGCGGAAATTCCTACGAGCAGTACTTC; cdr3_aa: CASSFPSGNSYEQYF
clone_size: .; d_call: .; v_call: TRBV25-1; j_call: TRBJ1-2; cdr3_nt: TGTGCCAGCAGCCTCCTAACCAACTATGGCTACACCTTC; cdr3_aa: CASSLLTNYGYTF
clone_size: .; d_call: .; v_call: TRBV2; j_call: TRBJ2-2; cdr3_nt: TGTGCCAGCAGTGTTTTAAACACCGGGGAGCTGTTTTTT; cdr3_aa: CASSVLNTGELFF
clone_size: .; d_call: .; v_call: TRBV19; j_call: TRBJ2-3; cdr3_nt: TGTGCCAGTAGTATAGGGCGGGGCCCGGGGGCAGATACGCAGTATTTT; cdr3_aa: CASSIGRGPGADTQYF
clone_size: .; d_call: .; v_call: TRBV5-1; j_call: TRBJ1-5; cdr3_nt: TGCGCCAGCAGCTTGGAACCAGGAATCAATCAGCCCCAGCATTTT; cdr3_aa: CASSLEPGINQPQHF
clone_size: .; d_call: TRBD2; v_call: TRBV7-9; j_call: TRBJ2-3; cdr3_nt: TGTGCCAGCAGCCCAAGACTAGCGGGGTCTAGCACAGATACGCAGTATTTT; cdr3_aa: CASSPRLAGSSTDTQYF
clone_size: .; d_call: TRBD1; v_call: TRBV9; j_call: TRBJ2-2; cdr3_nt: TGTGCCAGCCGCTCCTCAGGGACAGGGCACACCGGGGAGCTGTTTTTT; cdr3_aa: CASRSSGTGHTGELFF
clone_size: .; d_call: TRBD2; v_call: TRBV11-2; j_call: TRBJ2-1; cdr3_nt: TGTGCCAGCAGCTTAGCCGGGGGGAGGGCCATCGATGAGCAGTTCTTC; cdr3_aa: CASSLAGGRAIDEQFF
clone_size: .; d_call: TRBD1; v_call: TRBV23-1; j_call: TRBJ1-2; cdr3_nt: TGCGCCAGCAGTCAACTCTCGGGACAGGGGAAGAAAAGCTATGGCTACACCTTC; cdr3_aa: CASSQLSGQGKKSYGYTF
clone_size: few; d_call: TRBD1; v_call: TRBV9; j_call: TRBJ2-1; cdr3_nt: TGTGCCAGCAGCGCCACCGGGACAGGGAGGGATGAGCAGTTCTTC; cdr3_aa: CASSATGTGRDEQFF
clone_size: .; d_call: .; v_call: TRBV7-2; j_call: TRBJ1-5; cdr3_nt: TGTGCCAGCAGCTACGGGAACTCCAATCAGCCCCAGCATTTT; cdr3_aa: CASSYGNSNQPQHF
clone_size: .; d_call: .; v_call: TRBV10-3; j_call: TRBJ2-3; cdr3_nt: TGTGCCATCAGTGTTGAGCAGGGGTACACAGATACGCAGTATTTT; cdr3_aa: CAISVEQGYTDTQYF
clone_size: .; d_call: .; v_call: TRBV5-1; j_call: TRBJ2-1; cdr3_nt: TGCGCCAGCAGCCTCGAGGGTAACAATGAGCAGTTCTTC; cdr3_aa: CASSLEGNNEQFF
clone_size: .; d_call: .; v_call: TRBV14; j_call: TRBJ1-1; cdr3_nt: TGTGCCAGCAGCCTAAATACAGTGAACACTGAAGCTTTCTTT; cdr3_aa: CASSLNTVNTEAFF
clone_size: .; d_call: TRBD1; v_call: TRBV19; j_call: TRBJ1-2; cdr3_nt: TGTGCCAGTAGTACCCTACAGGGGGCGAGTTCTGGCTACACCTTC; cdr3_aa: CASSTLQGASSGYTF
clone_size: .; d_call: .; v_call: TRBV29-1; j_call: TRBJ2-5; cdr3_nt: TGCAGCGTTGAAGAGGGCAGGGTCGGCGAGACCCAGTACTTC; cdr3_aa: CSVEEGRVGETQYF
clone_size: .; d_call: TRBD1; v_call: TRBV5-1; j_call: TRBJ1-6; cdr3_nt: TGCGCCAGCAGCTTGGGCCGCAGGGGGGAGGACTCACCCCTCCACTTT; cdr3_aa: CASSLGRRGEDSPLHF
clone_size: few; d_call: TRBD1; v_call: TRBV5-8; j_call: TRBJ1-5; cdr3_nt: TGTGCCAGCAGCTTGGAGGACAGGGGTTGGCAGCCCCAGCATTTT; cdr3_aa: CASSLEDRGWQPQHF
clone_size: .; d_call: .; v_call: TRBV13; j_call: TRBJ2-7; cdr3_nt: TGTGCCAGCAGCTTACTCCGCGAGCAGTACTTC; cdr3_aa: CASSLLREQYF
clone_size: .; d_call: TRBD1; v_call: TRBV9; j_call: TRBJ2-7; cdr3_nt: TGTGCCAGCAGCGTTGGGGACAGGTTAACCTACGAGCAGTACTTC; cdr3_aa: CASSVGDRLTYEQYF
clone_size: .; d_call: .; v_call: TRBV5-4; j_call: TRBJ1-2; cdr3_nt: TGTGCCAGCCCGACACTTGGTTGGGGGAAGGGGACACCTATGGATGGCTACACCTTC; cdr3_aa: CASPTLGWGKGTPMDGYTF
clone_size: .; d_call: TRBD1; v_call: TRBV5-6; j_call: TRBJ1-2; cdr3_nt: TGTGCCAGCAACCGTATATCAAGACAGGGGGGTAACTATGGCTACACCTTC; cdr3_aa: CASNRISRQGGNYGYTF
clone_size: .; d_call: .; v_call: TRBV6-5; j_call: TRBJ2-7; cdr3_nt: TGTGCCAGCAGCATCGACTCCCGGCCCTCCTACGAGCAGTACTTC; cdr3_aa: CASSIDSRPSYEQYF
clone_size: .; d_call: .; v_call: TRBV5-1; j_call: TRBJ1-1; cdr3_nt: TGCGCCAGCAGCTTGGTTTTGAGGGGGACGGCCTGGGACACTGAAGCTTTCTTT; cdr3_aa: CASSLVLRGTAWDTEAFF
clone_size: .; d_call: TRBD2; v_call: TRBV5-4; j_call: TRBJ2-3; cdr3_nt: TGTGCCAGCAGCAGGCCTAGCGGGGGGGCAAAGGATACGCAGTATTTT; cdr3_aa: CASSRPSGGAKDTQYF
clone_size: .; d_call: .; v_call: TRBV14; j_call: TRBJ2-7; cdr3_nt: TGTGCCAGCAGCGACACCTACGAGCAGTACTTC; cdr3_aa: CASSDTYEQYF
clone_size: .; d_call: .; v_call: TRBV19; j_call: TRBJ1-2; cdr3_nt: TGTGCCAGTAGTATTTCAGGGGTAGGGAACTATGGCTACACCTTC; cdr3_aa: CASSISGVGNYGYTF
clone_size: .; d_call: .; v_call: TRBV10-2; j_call: TRBJ2-1; cdr3_nt: TGCGCCAGCAGTGAAGCAACAGGACAATTCTTC; cdr3_aa: CASSEATGQFF
clone_size: .; d_call: TRBD1; v_call: TRBV5-6; j_call: TRBJ2-2; cdr3_nt: TGTGCCAGCAGCCCGGCCGGGACAGGGGGCCCCGGGGAGCTGTTTTTT; cdr3_aa: CASSPAGTGGPGELFF